This T cell receptor beta chain stems from a study of technical replicates of blood from a handful of donors (TCRdb year 2017). The library was generated by the immunoSEQ multiplex PCR assay. TCRdb took this table from immuneACCESS and kept in-frame rearrangements with V and J called. Such tables lack part of the clones; where checked against another copy, unresolved V genes explain under half of the gap, and the rest is unexplained. This sample has tens of thousands of clones in its table, and roughly 98% of those were observed once. Around 0.15% of the sample is in the top ten clones. A note on this clone: No antigen is known for it. No base quality information exists; no much larger clone differs at one position.

The germline V gene (reference sequence) gives CDR1 as MNHEY and CDR2 as SMNVEV. The CDR3 goes from the cysteine to the phenylalanine over 14 residues. Here the CDR3 DNA is all that survives: 42 bases in frame from base 1. V and J lose 8 bases and 4 bases, and a span of 17 bases separates them. The TCR comes from a human donor in good health. The sample consisted of T cells isolated from PBMCs. The rearranged chain carries TRBV27 and TRBJ1-2, with the D gene not confidently named. The CDR3 region has the sequence CASSSDLDIYGYTF. The DNA reads TGTGCCAGCTCCTCAGACCTCGACATCTATGGCTACACCTTC.